This T cell receptor beta chain was identified during a study of post-analysis software for immune sequencing data. Prepared TCR beta cDNA libraries contained unique molecular identifiers. TCRdb called the PCR reads again in MiXCR, with one record for every CDR3 protein. This table has about 540,000 distinct CDR3 sequences, around 36% appearing once. A remark on this clonotype: The antigen remains unidentified.

Study-wide results and caveats: Significantly lower normalized Chao1 diversity was found in patients with multiple sclerosis relative to controls.

This TCR came from a girl aged 2-17 years with multiple sclerosis. Sequencing was carried out using blood.

The DNA of the CDR3 is TGCAGTGCTAGCCCGAATTTTATGAGCACTGAAGCTTTCTTT. It yields the protein CSASPNFMSTEAFF. The genes are TRBV20-1 and TRBJ1-1, with no clear D. The germline V and J ends were trimmed by 3 bases and 4 bases, with 15 bases remaining between them. The CDR3 runs 14 residues. Germline-derived CDR1 and CDR2 are DFQATT and SNEGSKA (reference sequence).